Listed here is a single T cell receptor beta chain. The sample originates from a study of blood T cell repertoires in COVID-19. About the study: Samples came from the United States, Italy and Spain, spanning acute and convalescent COVID-19. The cDNA or gDNA used as material had been derived from T cells, B-cell-depleted T cells, or PBMCs.

In the original analysis: Reference gene primer amplification gave nucleated cell count estimates. TCRdb's table, derived via immunoSEQ multiplex PCR, lists solely in-frame clones and lacks some. The DNA was the basis for D and trimming; V, J and clone size are from that table. This sample yields around 140,000 clones, of which roughly three quarters are seen a single time; around 1.8% belongs to the top ten. The CDR3 runs to 13 residues. Germline V gene lookup returns CDR1 SGHDN and CDR2 FVKESK. With 4 bases removed from V and 6 bases from J, the gap between germline ends came to 10 bases. The gene calls are TRBV14 and TRBJ2-1; D perhaps matches TRBD2 (6 bases). The clonotype originates from a woman aged 60 to 75 with acute or convalescent COVID-19. Sequences were obtained from peripheral blood. CDR3 sequence: CASSLTSFNEQFF. The CDR3 bases are TGTGCCAGCAGCCTAACTAGCTTCAATGAGCAGTTCTTC. Using reference TRBV14 and TRBJ2-1 for the parts outside the CDR3, the full variable domain is EAGVTQFPSHSVIEKGQTVTLRCDPISGHDNLYWYRRVMGKEIKFLLHFVKESKQDESGMPNNRFLAERTGGTYSTLKVQPAELEDSGVYFCASSLTSFNEQFFGPGTRLTVL.